This TCR beta chain was sequenced for a study of molecular identifiers for immune sequencing clone quantification. Study-wide background: Four of five RNA aliquots from roughly 21,000 or 96,000 naive CD8 T cells were sequenced.

This clonotype was observed a few times. What it binds is unknown. General study findings and limits: Detection of one spiked Jurkat cell's TCR RNA reportedly worked in more than 850,000 naive cells.

The CDR3 extends over 15 amino acids. J was trimmed by 8 bases and V by 3 bases; bases with no gene match: 11. CDR1 and CDR2 from the germline V gene are GTSNPN and SVGIG (reference sequence). Bulk libraries came from a prior protocol with listed TCR primers. TCRdb independently ran MiXCR on the PCR reads; one entry per CDR3 protein. The sample includes about 320,000 distinct CDR3 sequences, over 20% of them seen just once. This sequence originates from a human donor in good health. Some libraries in this study had Jurkat cell RNA spiked in. The specimen was naive CD8+ T cells from blood, with Jurkat cell RNA spiked in. The sample's subset: FACS-sorted CD8+CD4-CCR7+CD45RA+ naive T cells. This chain connects TRBV30 to TRBJ2-1; 9 nucleotides match TRBD2. The CDR3 sequence is CAWSKRGASGYEQFF. For the CDR3, the DNA is TGTGCCTGGAGCAAGCGGGGGGCCTCGGGGTATGAGCAGTTCTTC.